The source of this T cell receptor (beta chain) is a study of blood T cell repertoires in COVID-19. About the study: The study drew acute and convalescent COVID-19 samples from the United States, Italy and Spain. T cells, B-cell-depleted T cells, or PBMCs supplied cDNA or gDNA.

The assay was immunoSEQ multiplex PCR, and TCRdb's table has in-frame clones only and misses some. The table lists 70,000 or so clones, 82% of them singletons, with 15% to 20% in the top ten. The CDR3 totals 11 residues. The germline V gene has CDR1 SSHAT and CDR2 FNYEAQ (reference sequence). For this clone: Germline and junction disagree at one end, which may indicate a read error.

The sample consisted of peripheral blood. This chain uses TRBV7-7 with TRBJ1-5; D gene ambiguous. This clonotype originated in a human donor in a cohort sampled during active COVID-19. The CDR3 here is CASSTDQPQHF. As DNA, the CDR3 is TGTGCTAGCAGCACGGATCAGCCCCAGCATTTT.